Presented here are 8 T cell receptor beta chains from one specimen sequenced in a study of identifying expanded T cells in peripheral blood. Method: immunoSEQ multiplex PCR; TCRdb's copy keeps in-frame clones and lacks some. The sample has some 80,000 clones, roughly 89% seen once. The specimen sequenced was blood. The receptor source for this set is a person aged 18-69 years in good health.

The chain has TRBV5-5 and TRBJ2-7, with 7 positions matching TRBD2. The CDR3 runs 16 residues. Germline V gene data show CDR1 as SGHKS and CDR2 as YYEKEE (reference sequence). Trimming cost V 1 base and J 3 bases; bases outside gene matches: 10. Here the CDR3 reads CASSLSVAGVNYEQYF. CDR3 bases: TGTGCCAGCAGCTTGTCCGTCGCGGGGGTAAACTACGAGCAGTACTTC.

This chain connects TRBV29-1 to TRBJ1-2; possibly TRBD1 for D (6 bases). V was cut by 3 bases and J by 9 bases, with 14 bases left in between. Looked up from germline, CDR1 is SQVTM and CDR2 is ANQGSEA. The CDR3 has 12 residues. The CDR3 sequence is CSVDLGGRSYTF. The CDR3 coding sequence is TGCAGCGTTGATTTGGGGGGCCGGAGCTACACCTTC.

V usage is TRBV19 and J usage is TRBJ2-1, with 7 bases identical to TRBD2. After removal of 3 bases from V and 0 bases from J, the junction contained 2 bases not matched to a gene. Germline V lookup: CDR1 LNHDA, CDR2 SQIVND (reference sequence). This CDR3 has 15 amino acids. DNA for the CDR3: TGTGCCAGTAGTATGTGGGGGGGCTCCTACAATGAGCAGTTCTTC. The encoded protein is CASSMWGGSYNEQFF.

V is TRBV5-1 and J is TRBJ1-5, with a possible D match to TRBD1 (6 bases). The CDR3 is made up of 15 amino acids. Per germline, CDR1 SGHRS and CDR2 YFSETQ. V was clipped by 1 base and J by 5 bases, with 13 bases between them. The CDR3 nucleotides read TGCGCCAGCAGCTTGTTTTCAGGGGTTGATCAGCCCCAGCATTTT. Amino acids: CASSLFSGVDQPQHF.

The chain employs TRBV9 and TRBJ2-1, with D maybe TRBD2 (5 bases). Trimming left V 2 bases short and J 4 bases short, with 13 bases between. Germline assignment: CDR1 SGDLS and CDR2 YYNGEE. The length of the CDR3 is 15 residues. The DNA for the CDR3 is TGTGCCAGCAGCGTTCTGAGGGAGACTTACAATGAGCAGTTCTTC. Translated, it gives CASSVLRETYNEQFF.

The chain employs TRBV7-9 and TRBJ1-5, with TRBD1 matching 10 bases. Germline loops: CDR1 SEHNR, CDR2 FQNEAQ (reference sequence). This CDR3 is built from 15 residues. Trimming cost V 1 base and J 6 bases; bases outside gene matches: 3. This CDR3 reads CASSLGDRGFQPQHF. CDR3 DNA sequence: TGTGCCAGCAGCTTAGGGGACAGGGGTTTTCAGCCCCAGCATTTT.

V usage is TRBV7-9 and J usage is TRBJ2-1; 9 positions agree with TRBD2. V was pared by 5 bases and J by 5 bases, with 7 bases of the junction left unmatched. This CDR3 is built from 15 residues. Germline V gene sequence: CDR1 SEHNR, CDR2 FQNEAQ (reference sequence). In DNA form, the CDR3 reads TGTGCCAGCAGCCCAGGGACTAGCTCGCACAATGAGCAGTTCTTC. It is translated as CASSPGTSSHNEQFF.

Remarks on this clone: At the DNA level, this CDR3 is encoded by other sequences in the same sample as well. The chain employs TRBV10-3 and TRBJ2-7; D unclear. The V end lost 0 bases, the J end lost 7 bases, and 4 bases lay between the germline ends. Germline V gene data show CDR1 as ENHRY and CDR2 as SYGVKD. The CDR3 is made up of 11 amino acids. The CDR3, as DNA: TGTGCCATCAGTGAGTCGGGAGAGCAGTACTTC. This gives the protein CAISESGEQYF.